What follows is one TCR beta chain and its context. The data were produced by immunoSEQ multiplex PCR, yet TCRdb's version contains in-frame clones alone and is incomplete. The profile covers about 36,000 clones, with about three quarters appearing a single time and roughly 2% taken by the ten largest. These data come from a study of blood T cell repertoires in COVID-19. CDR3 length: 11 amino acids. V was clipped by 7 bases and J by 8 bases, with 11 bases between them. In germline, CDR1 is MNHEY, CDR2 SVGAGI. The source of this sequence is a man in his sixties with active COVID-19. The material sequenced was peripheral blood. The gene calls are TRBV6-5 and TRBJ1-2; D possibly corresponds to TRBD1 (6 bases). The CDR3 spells CASTEGGGYTF. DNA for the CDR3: TGTGCCAGCACCGAGGGGGGGGGCTACACCTTC.